This T cell receptor (beta chain) was documented in a study of OX40 agonist ivuxolimab in advanced cancers. Overall study findings and caveats: Normalized expansion of T-cell clones was also low for some nonresponders. The CD4+ and CD8+ T cells in the blood had expanded clonally by week 6 at 0.1 to 3.0 mg/kg.

The count of this clone is one. The antigen remains unidentified. One junction end disagrees with the germline gene, perhaps due to a read error. The CDR3 is made up of 12 amino acids. Germline CDR1 MNHNY, CDR2 SVGAGI (reference sequence). Some clones are missing from TCRdb's copy, which holds only in-frame ones; the method was immunoSEQ multiplex PCR. The table lists around 50,000 clones, approximately 89% of them singletons, with 3.5% in the top ten. Sampling times: baseline, cycle 4 day 1, cycle 7 day 1. The sample in question was CD4+ or CD8+ T cells sorted from blood, obtained in a trial of the OX40 agonist ivuxolimab. The sequence derives from an adult with an advanced solid tumor such as melanoma, head and neck, liver or kidney cancer. The V and J genes are TRBV6-6 and TRBJ2-7; TRBD1 aligns across 9 bases. The CDR3 protein is CASRKYRDRVDF. The CDR3 coding sequence is TGTGCCAGCAGAAAATACCGGGACAGGGTCGACTTC.